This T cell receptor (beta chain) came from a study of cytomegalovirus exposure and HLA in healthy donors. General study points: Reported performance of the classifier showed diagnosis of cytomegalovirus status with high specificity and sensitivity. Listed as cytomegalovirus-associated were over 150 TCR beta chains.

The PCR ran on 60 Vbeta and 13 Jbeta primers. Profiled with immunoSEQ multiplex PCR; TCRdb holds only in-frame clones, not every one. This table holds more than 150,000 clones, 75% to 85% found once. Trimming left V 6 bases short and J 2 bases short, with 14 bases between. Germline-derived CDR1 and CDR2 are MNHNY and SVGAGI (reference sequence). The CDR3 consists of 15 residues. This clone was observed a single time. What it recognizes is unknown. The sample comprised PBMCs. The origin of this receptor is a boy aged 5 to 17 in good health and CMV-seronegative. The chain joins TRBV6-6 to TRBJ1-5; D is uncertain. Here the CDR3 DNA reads TGTGCCAGCAGATCCGGCGGAGAAGGCAATCAGCCCCAGCATTTT. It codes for CASRSGGEGNQPQHF.